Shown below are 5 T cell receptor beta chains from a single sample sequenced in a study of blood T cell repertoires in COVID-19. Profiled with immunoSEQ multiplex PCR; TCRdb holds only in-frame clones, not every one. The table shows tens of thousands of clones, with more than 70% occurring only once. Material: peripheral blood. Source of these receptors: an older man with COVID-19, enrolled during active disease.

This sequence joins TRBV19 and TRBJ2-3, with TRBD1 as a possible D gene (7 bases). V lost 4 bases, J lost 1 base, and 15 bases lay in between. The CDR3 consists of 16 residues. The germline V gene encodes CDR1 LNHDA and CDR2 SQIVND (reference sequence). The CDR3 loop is CASSKGGQIGTDTQYF. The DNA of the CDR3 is TGTGCCAGTAGTAAGGGGGGACAGATCGGCACAGATACGCAGTATTTT.

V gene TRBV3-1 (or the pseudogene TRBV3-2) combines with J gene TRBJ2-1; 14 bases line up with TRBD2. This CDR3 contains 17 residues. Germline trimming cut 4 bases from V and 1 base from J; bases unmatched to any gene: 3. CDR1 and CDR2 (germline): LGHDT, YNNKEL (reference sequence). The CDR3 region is CASSPGTSGSSYNEQFF. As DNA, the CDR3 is TGTGCCAGCAGCCCTGGGACTAGCGGGAGTTCCTACAATGAGCAGTTCTTC.

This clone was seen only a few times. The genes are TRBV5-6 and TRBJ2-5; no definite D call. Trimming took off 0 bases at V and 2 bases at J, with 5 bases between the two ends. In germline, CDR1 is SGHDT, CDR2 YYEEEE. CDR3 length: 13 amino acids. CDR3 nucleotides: TGTGCCAGCAGCTTGGGGCAGCAAGAGACCCAGTACTTC. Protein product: CASSLGQQETQYF. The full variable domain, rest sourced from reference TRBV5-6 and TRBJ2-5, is DAGVTQSPTHLIKTRGQQVTLRCSPKSGHDTVSWYQQALGQGPQFIFQYYEEEERQRGNFPDRFSGHQFPNYSSELNVNALLLGDSALYLCASSLGQQETQYFGPGTRLLVL.

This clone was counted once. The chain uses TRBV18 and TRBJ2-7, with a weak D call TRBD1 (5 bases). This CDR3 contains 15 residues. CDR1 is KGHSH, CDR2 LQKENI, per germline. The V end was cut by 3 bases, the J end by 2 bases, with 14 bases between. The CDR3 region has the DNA TGTGCCAGCTCACCCCTGGCCAGGGTCGCCTACGAGCAGTACTTC. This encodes CASSPLARVAYEQYF.

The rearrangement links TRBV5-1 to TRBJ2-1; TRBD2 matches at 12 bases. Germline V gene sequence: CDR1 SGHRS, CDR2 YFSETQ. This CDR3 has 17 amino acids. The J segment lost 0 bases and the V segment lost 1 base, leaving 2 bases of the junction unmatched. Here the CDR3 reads CASSLTSGRSSYNEQFF. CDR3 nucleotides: TGCGCCAGCAGCTTGACTAGCGGGAGGAGCTCCTACAATGAGCAGTTCTTC.